The 12 T cell receptor beta chains listed next were all sequenced from one sample in a study of cytomegalovirus exposure and HLA in healthy donors. The PCR made use of 60 Vbeta and 13 Jbeta primers. Assay used: immunoSEQ multiplex PCR; TCRdb lists only in-frame clones, some missing. This repertoire includes roughly 71,000 clones. Sequences were obtained from PBMCs. The source is a woman between 35 and 50 years old in good health and CMV-seropositive.

This chain joins TRBV5-6 and TRBJ2-7; 10 bases map to TRBD1. The CDR3 runs 16 residues. V lost 2 bases, J lost 1 base, and 6 bases stayed unmatched. Germline-derived CDR1 and CDR2 are SGHDT and YYEEEE. The CDR3 sequence: CASSFPGQGESYEQYF. CDR3 DNA sequence: TGTGCCAGCAGCTTTCCAGGACAGGGGGAGTCCTACGAGCAGTACTTC.

The V gene is TRBV23-1, the J gene TRBJ1-1; perhaps TRBD1 as D (5 bases). TRBV23-1 falls under the ORF class, with uncertain function. Trimming pared 2 bases from V and 3 bases from J, leaving 16 bases between. The CDR3 has 16 residues. The CDR3 is CASSQGTPRCDTEAFF. For the CDR3, the DNA is TGCGCCAGCAGTCAAGGGACTCCCAGATGTGACACTGAAGCTTTCTTT.

This chain uses TRBV6-6 with TRBJ2-3; perhaps TRBD1 as D (6 bases). The germline V and J ends were trimmed by 4 bases and 7 bases, with 18 bases remaining between them. Germline V gene lookup returns CDR1 MNHNY and CDR2 SVGAGI (reference sequence). The CDR3 has 15 amino acids. CDR3 in amino acids: CASSFSGTLGNTQYF. CDR3 nucleotides: TGTGCCAGCAGTTTTTCAGGGACACTTGGAAATACGCAGTATTTT.

V and J are TRBV30 and TRBJ2-5, with 10 nucleotides matching TRBD2. The end of the DNA aligns better with TRBJ2-7, so the J call may be wrong. Germline CDR1 GTSNPN, CDR2 SVGIG (reference sequence). This CDR3 has 16 amino acids. The DNA for the CDR3 is TGTGCCTGGAGAAACTCCGGACTAGCGGTTTCCTACGAGCAGTACTTC. This translates into CAWRNSGLAVSYEQYF.

CDR3: CASRNFGTRDYNEQFF. In DNA, the CDR3 is TGCGCCAGCAGAAACTTCGGGACTAGAGACTACAATGAGCAGTTCTTC. The chain recombines TRBV4-1 with TRBJ2-1; 8 nucleotides match TRBD2. The CDR3 length is 16 residues. Germline trimming cut 6 bases from V and 3 bases from J; bases unmatched to any gene: 10. The germline V gene encodes CDR1 MGHRA and CDR2 YSYEKL.

Concerning this clone itself: The sample holds other DNA sequences that translate to the same CDR3. The chain is built from TRBV6-1 and TRBJ2-3; no definite D call. Trimming pared 3 bases from V and 4 bases from J, leaving 14 bases between. There are 15 residues in the CDR3. Germline V lookup: CDR1 MNHNS, CDR2 SASEGT. The chain's CDR3 is CASSESWSPADTQYF. Written as DNA, the CDR3 is TGTGCCAGCAGTGAGTCCTGGTCCCCAGCAGATACGCAGTATTTT.

This chain joins TRBV28 and TRBJ1-5; TRBD1 matches 9 bases. In germline, CDR1 is MDHEN, CDR2 SYDVKM. J gave up 7 bases and V 6 bases, and 7 bases lay outside the gene matches. This CDR3 spans 14 amino acids. The CDR3 DNA sequence: TGTGCCAGCAGCCTCACAGGGGGCCTGCAGCCCCAGCATTTT. It encodes CASSLTGGLQPQHF.

CDR3 in amino acids: CASSYMGGANTEAFF. As DNA, the CDR3 is TGTGCCAGCAGCTATATGGGAGGGGCGAACACTGAAGCTTTCTTT. The chain recombines TRBV5-6 with TRBJ1-1; tentatively, D is TRBD1 (5 bases). In germline, CDR1 is SGHDT, CDR2 YYEEEE. The CDR3 is 15 residues long. Trimming removed 3 bases from V and 1 base from J, with 13 bases in between.

This chain connects TRBV5-6 to TRBJ2-5; 13 bases line up with TRBD2. CDR1 and CDR2 (germline): SGHDT, YYEEEE. The CDR3 covers 16 residues. With 4 bases clipped from V and 7 bases from J, the junction kept 10 bases outside the gene matches. This chain's CDR3 is CASSLTSGGSPRTQYF. CDR3 in DNA: TGTGCCAGCAGCCTGACTAGCGGGGGGTCCCCCAGGACCCAGTACTTC. Full variable domain (missing parts from reference TRBV5-6 and TRBJ2-5): DAGVTQSPTHLIKTRGQQVTLRCSPKSGHDTVSWYQQALGQGPQFIFQYYEEEERQRGNFPDRFSGHQFPNYSSELNVNALLLGDSALYLCASSLTSGGSPRTQYFGPGTRLLVL.

The chain links TRBV27 to TRBJ2-1, with D unresolved. The CDR3 contains 14 residues. Trimming took 6 bases from V and 8 from J, leaving 17 bases between them. The germline CDR1 and CDR2 sequences are MNHEY and SMNVEV (reference sequence). For the CDR3, the DNA is TGTGCCAGCAGGCGAGCCGTCGAGGTGGATGAGCAGTTCTTC. Translated: CASRRAVEVDEQFF.

The V and J genes are TRBV29-1 and TRBJ1-1; 7 positions match TRBD1. CDR1 is SQVTM and CDR2 is ANQGSEA in the germline V gene. The CDR3 loop spans 13 amino acids. The J segment lost 1 base and the V segment lost 5 bases, leaving 4 bases of the junction unmatched. CDR3 loop: CSVSTGSNTEAFF. For the CDR3, the DNA is TGCAGCGTTTCGACAGGGTCGAACACTGAAGCTTTCTTT.

V gene TRBV2 combines with J gene TRBJ1-1; no clear D. Germline assignment: CDR1 SNHLY and CDR2 FYNNEI. The CDR3 has 15 residues. V shed 6 bases and J shed 3 bases, with 17 bases lying between them. CDR3 bases: TGTGCCAGCAGCCAAAGCCGGGGTGGGGACACTGAAGCTTTCTTT. Protein: CASSQSRGGDTEAFF.